This TCR beta chain is drawn from a study of T cell responses to AZD1222 COVID-19 vaccine (dated by TCRdb to about 2021). In terms of the full investigation: AZD1222 recipients whose second dose came at about 4 weeks and those whose second dose came at about 12 weeks were combined into one group, since spike-specific TCR depth and breadth did not differ between the two schedules. TCR sequencing was performed for roughly 250 trial participants, of whom some 200 were given two doses of AZD1222 and some 26 were given two doses of MenACWY control vaccine. Trial participants were enrolled into age subgroups of 18-55, 56-69 and 70-plus years, which contained about 150, 27 and 61 TCR-sequenced participants, respectively. The investigation overall reported the following: Conclusions about previously exposed vaccinees are limited, since just a handful of AZD1222 recipients were seropositive for SARS-CoV-2 at baseline. Because no day 14 peak-response samples were available, the repertoires could be characterized only after the peak T cell response. The 56-69-year group was small, and its depth increase did not reach significance, likely because of low power. The vaccine-associated CD4 TCRs covered the entire spike protein, and the dominant responses fell in regions 160-218 and 743-854. A significant rise in spike-specific TCR breadth and depth was observed after two AZD1222 doses relative to day 0 and relative to MenACWY recipients. Reportedly, almost half of the unique spike-specific TCRs recognized epitopes lying outside the regions that are mutated in the B.1.351 and B.1.1.7 variants. Participants were mostly white British, with more females than males. The authors suggested clonal diversity may have been underestimated.

The time point label, as the study defines it: baseline before first vaccination. Vaccinee samples were obtained from the UK trials COV001 and COV002, which included a single-blind randomized controlled phase 2/3 trial of AZD1222 (ChAdOx1 nCoV-19) in healthy adults. Trial participant PBMC samples were collected at day 0 and day 28 after the second dose for TCRbeta chain sequencing. According to the germline V gene, CDR1 reads SNHLY and CDR2 reads FYNNEI. V loses 5 bases of germline sequence and J loses 10 bases, and the interval between the two ends is 21 bases. The CDR3 contains 16 residues, cysteine and phenylalanine counted. CDR3 DNA is the only sequence kept; it has 48 bases, read in frame from the first base. The CDR3 regions of human TCRbeta chains were analyzed by immunosequencing. In the source study's methods: Repertoire TCRs were matched against a reference library of SARS-CoV-2-specific TCRs generated with the MIRA antigen-specificity platform. Breadth meant the fraction of unique TCRs that were SARS-CoV-2-associated, whereas depth meant the fraction of total T cells that were SARS-CoV-2-associated. Each spike-specific TCR was assigned to its reactive spike region and to a CD4 or CD8 class using the MIRA data. Log10-transformed breadth and depth values were compared by one-way ANOVA with Sidak's multiple comparisons tests. TCRdb took over this immuneACCESS table, retaining in-frame rearrangements with V and J assigned. Such tables are incomplete; in checked studies, under half of the missing clones stem from an unresolved V gene, and the remainder is unexplained. D and trimming come from the DNA, and the V and J calls and clone size come from that table. Recorded for this sample are 150,000 or so clones; under 95% of them occurred a single time. About 1.9% of the sample belongs to the ten largest clones.

Points on this clone: Which antigen it targets is not known. No much larger clone exists at a distance of one base, and base qualities are not known.

Recombination connected TRBV2 to TRBJ1-6; TRBD1 is a possible D gene, resting on 5 matching bases. The sequence derives from an adult in good health. Here the sequenced sample was peripheral blood, taken on day 0 of AZD1222 vaccination. The CDR3 corresponds to CASSPSGATIGSPLHF. The nucleotides are TGTGCCAGCAGTCCGTCCGGGGCTACCATAGGGTCACCCCTCCACTTT.